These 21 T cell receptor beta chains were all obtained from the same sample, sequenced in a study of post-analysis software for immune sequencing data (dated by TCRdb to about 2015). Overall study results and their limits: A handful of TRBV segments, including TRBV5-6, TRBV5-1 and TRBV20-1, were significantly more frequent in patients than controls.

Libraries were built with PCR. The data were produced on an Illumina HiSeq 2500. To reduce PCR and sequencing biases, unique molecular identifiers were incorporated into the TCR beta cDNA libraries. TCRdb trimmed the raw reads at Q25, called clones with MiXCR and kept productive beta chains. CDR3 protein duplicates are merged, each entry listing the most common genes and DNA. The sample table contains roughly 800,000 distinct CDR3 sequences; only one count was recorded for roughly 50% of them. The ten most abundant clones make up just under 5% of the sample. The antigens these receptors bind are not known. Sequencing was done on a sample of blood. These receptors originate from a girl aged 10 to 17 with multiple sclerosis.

The CDR3 is CASSLRTGPSNQPQHF. The CDR3 DNA reads TGTGCCAGCAGTCTCCGGACAGGGCCCAGCAATCAGCCCCAGCATTTT. V gene TRBV12-3 or TRBV12-4 combines with J gene TRBJ1-5; 8 bases are a match to TRBD1. V shed 5 bases and J 1 base; nucleotides not matched to a gene: 7. The CDR3 contains 16 residues.

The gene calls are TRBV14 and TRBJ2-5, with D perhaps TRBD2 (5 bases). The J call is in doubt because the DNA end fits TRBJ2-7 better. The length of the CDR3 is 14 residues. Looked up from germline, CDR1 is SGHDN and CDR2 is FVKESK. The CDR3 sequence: CASSQEARGGEQYF. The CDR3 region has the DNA TGTGCCAGCAGCCAAGAAGCCAGAGGAGGCGAGCAGTACTTC.

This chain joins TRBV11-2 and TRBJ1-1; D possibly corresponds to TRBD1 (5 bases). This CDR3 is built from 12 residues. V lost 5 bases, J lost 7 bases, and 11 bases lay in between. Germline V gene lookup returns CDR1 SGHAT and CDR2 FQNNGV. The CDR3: CASSTVGGEAFF. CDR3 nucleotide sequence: TGTGCCAGCAGCACCGTGGGGGGTGAAGCTTTCTTT.

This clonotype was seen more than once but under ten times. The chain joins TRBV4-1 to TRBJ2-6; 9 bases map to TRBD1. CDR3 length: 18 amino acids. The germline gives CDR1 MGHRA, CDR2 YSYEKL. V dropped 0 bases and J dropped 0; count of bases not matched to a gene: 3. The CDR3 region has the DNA TGCGCCAGCAGCCAAGATGGGACAGGGAGCTCTGGGGCCAACGTCCTGACTTTC. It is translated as CASSQDGTGSSGANVLTF.

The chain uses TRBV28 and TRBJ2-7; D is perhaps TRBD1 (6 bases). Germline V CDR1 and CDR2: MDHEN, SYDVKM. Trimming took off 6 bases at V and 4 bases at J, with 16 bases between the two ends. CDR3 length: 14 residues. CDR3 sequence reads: CASSPGTMNYEQYF. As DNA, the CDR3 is TGTGCCAGCAGCCCAGGGACAATGAATTACGAGCAGTACTTC.

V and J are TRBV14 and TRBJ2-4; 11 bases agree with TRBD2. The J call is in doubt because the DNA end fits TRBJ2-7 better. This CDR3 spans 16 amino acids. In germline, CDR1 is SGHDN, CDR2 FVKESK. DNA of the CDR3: TGTGCCAGCAGCCAAGATTTCCTAGCGGGGGGCTACGAGCAGTACTTC. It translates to CASSQDFLAGGYEQYF.

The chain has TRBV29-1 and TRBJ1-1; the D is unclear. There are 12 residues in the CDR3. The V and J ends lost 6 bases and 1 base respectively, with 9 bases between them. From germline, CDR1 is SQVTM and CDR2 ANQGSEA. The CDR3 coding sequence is TGCAGCGTCGCTCAGGCGAACACTGAAGCTTTCTTT. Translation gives CSVAQANTEAFF.

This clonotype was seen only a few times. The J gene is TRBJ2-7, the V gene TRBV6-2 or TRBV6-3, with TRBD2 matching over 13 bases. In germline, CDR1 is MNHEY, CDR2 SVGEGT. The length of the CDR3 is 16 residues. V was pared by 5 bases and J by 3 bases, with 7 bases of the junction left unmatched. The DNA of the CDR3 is TGTGCCAGCAGTGATGGACTAGCGGGGGCTCTCTACGAGCAGTACTTC. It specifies CASSDGLAGALYEQYF.

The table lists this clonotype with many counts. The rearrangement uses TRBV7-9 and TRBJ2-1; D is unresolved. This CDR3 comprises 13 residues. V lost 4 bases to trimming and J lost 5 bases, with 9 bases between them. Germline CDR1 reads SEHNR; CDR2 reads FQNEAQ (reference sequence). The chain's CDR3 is CASSSRYDNEQFF. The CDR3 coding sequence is TGTGCCAGCAGCTCCCGATACGACAATGAGCAGTTCTTC.

The CDR3 is CASSVTGSTDTQYF. The CDR3 DNA follows: TGTGCCAGCAGCGTCACAGGTAGCACAGATACGCAGTATTTT. The V gene is TRBV9, the J gene TRBJ2-3; a weak D match, TRBD1 (5 bases). The CDR3 spans 14 residues. Germline CDR1 is SGDLS and CDR2 is YYNGEE. Between the trimmed V and J ends, which lost 2 bases and 0 bases, there was a span of 7 bases.

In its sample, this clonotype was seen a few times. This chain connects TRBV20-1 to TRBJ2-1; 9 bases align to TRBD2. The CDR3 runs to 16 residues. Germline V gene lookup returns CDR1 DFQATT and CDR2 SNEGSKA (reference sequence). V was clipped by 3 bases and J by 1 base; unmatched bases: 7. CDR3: CSASLPLAGSYNEQFF. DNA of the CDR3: TGCAGTGCTAGCTTACCTCTAGCGGGATCCTACAATGAGCAGTTCTTC.

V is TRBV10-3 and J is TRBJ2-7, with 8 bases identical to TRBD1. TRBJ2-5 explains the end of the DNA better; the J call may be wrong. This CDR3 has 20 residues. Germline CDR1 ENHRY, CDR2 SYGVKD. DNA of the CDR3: TGTGCCATCTCAGGAGCCCGGCAGGGGGCCCCCGGTCCCCACCAAGAGACCCAGTACTTC. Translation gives CAISGARQGAPGPHQETQYF.

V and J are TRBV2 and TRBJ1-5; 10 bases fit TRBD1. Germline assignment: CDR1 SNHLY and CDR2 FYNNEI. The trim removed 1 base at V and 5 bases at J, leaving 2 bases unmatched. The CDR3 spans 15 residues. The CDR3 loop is CASSEGQGADQPQHF. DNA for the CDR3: TGTGCCAGCAGTGAAGGACAGGGGGCCGATCAGCCCCAGCATTTT.

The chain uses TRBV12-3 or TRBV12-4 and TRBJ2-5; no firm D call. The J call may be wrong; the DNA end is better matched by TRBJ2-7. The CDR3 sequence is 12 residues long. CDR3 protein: CASSLPSHEQYF. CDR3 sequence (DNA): TGTGCCAGCAGTTTACCTTCGCACGAGCAGTACTTC.

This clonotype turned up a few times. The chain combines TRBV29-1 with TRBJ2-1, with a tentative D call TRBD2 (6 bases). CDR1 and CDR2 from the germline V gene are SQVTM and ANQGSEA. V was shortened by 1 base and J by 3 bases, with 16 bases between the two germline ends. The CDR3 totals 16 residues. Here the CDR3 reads CSVEGGLAEGYNEQFF. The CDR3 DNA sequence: TGCAGCGTTGAAGGGGGATTGGCGGAGGGCTACAATGAGCAGTTCTTC.

CDR3: CASSSPHRTVTKVATNEKLFF. In DNA form, the CDR3 reads TGTGCCAGCAGCTCACCCCACCGGACCGTCACGAAGGTAGCAACTAATGAAAAACTGTTTTTT. This sequence joins TRBV13 and TRBJ1-4; D remains ambiguous. V lost 4 bases, J lost 0 bases, and 27 bases lay in between. The CDR3 covers 21 residues. Per germline, CDR1 PRHDT and CDR2 FYEKMQ (reference sequence).

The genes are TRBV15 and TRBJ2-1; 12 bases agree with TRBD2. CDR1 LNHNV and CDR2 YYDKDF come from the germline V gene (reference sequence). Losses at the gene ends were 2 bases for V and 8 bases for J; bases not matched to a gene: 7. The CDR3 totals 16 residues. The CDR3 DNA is TGTGCCACCAGCAGAAGACTAGCGGGAGATAGAGATGAGCAGTTCTTC. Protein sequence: CATSRRLAGDRDEQFF.

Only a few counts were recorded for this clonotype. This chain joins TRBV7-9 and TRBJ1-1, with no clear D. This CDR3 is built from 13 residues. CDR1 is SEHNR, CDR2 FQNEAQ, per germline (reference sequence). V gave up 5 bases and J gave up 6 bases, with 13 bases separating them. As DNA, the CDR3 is TGTGCCAGCAGCCCCCACCCAGCCTCTGAAGCTTTCTTT. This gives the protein CASSPHPASEAFF.

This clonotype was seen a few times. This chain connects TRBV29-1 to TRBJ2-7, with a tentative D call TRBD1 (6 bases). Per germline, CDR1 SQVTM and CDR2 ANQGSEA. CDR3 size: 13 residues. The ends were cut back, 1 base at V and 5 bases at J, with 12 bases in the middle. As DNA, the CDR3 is TGCAGCGTTGAAGCGCAGGGGACCCACGAGCAGTACTTC. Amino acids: CSVEAQGTHEQYF.

CDR3 sequence: CAIKGSENRGDTQYF. The CDR3 DNA is TGTGCCATCAAGGGTAGCGAGAACCGTGGAGATACGCAGTATTTT. V and J are TRBV10-3 and TRBJ2-3; a possible D gene is TRBD2 (5 bases). Deletions cut 7 bases from V and 5 bases from J, with 19 bases between. The CDR3 is 15 residues long. Germline V lookup: CDR1 ENHRY, CDR2 SYGVKD.

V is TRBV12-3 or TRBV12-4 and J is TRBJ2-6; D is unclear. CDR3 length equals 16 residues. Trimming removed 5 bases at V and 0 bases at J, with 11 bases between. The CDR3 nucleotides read TGTGCCAGCAGTCCCGATTTGACCTCTGGGGCCAACGTCCTGACTTTC. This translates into CASSPDLTSGANVLTF.